This passage covers 3 T cell receptor beta chains from one sample sequenced in a study of blood T cell repertoires in COVID-19. The assay was immunoSEQ multiplex PCR, and TCRdb's table has in-frame clones only and misses some. The data show about 230,000 clones, with approximately 83% seen just once and around 30% held by the top ten. The specimen was peripheral blood. These receptors all stem from a man in his forties or fifties with acute or convalescent COVID-19.

The chain has TRBV3-1 (or the pseudogene TRBV3-2) and TRBJ2-3; 10 nucleotides match TRBD1. CDR1 is LGHDT, CDR2 YNNKEL, per germline (reference sequence). The CDR3 is made up of 16 amino acids. With V trimmed by 0 bases and J by 7 bases, 7 bases remained unmatched. The CDR3 is CASSQDWTGGRNTQYF. In DNA form, the CDR3 reads TGTGCCAGCAGCCAAGATTGGACAGGGGGAAGAAATACGCAGTATTTT.

The chain employs TRBV5-1 and TRBJ1-1, with D possibly being TRBD1 (6 bases). This CDR3 has 15 amino acids. Trimming took 4 bases from V and 0 from J, leaving 13 bases between them. The germline CDR1 and CDR2 sequences are SGHRS and YFSETQ. This CDR3 reads CASSQTGILNTEAFF. The CDR3, as DNA: TGCGCCAGCAGCCAAACAGGGATCCTGAACACTGAAGCTTTCTTT.

The rearrangement uses TRBV7-4 and TRBJ1-3; the D gene is possibly TRBD1 (5 bases). Germline V CDR1 and CDR2: SGHVT, SQSDAQ. The CDR3 consists of 18 residues. The ends were cut back, 6 bases at V and 2 bases at J, with 23 bases in the middle. Here the CDR3 reads CASSFSKRCRGTGNTIYF. The CDR3 bases are TGTGCCAGCAGTTTTAGTAAGAGGTGTAGGGGAACTGGAAACACCATATATTTT. Variable domain in full (rest from reference TRBV7-4 and TRBJ1-3): GAGVSQSPRYKVAKRGRDVALRCDSISGHVTLYWYRQTLGQGSEVLTYSQSDAQRDKSGRPSGRFSAERPERSVSTLKIQRTEQGDSAVYLCASSFSKRCRGTGNTIYFGEGSWLTVV.